This T cell receptor (beta chain) appears in the sequencing data of a study of STAT3 mutations in large granular lymphocyte leukemia. The wider study: Roughly half the longitudinally sequenced T-LGLL patients had canonical STAT3 mutations. Around two fifths of treated T-LGLL patients showed hematologic response to immunosuppression. Broader study findings: In several patients, dominant TCR clone burden exceeded STAT3 mutant burden, suggesting STAT3 mutation arose secondarily. At least one immunodominant TCR beta clonotype appeared in every T-cell large granular lymphocyte leukemia patient.

TCRbeta libraries averaged about 44,000 productive templates per sample. Assay used: immunoSEQ multiplex PCR; TCRdb lists only in-frame clones, some missing. The data hold roughly 38,000 clones, with about 88% observed a single time. This clone appeared a few times. The target antigen is unknown. Trimming removed 8 bases from V and 6 bases from J, with 10 bases in between. Germline V gene data show CDR1 as SEHNR and CDR2 as FQNEAQ (reference sequence). The CDR3 extends over 12 amino acids. This clonotype was sampled from a human donor with T large granular lymphocyte leukemia. Some clones in this sample may be carry-over from other donors' samples. The chain joins TRBV7-9 to TRBJ2-2; D is perhaps TRBD1 (5 bases). The sequenced sample consisted of PBMCs. The CDR3 loop reads CASALRAGELFF. CDR3 coding DNA: TGTGCCAGCGCCCTCAGGGCCGGGGAGCTGTTTTTT.